The 10 T cell receptor beta chains below all came from one sample that was sequenced in a study of Tregs in tolerant kidney transplant recipients. Here immunoSEQ multiplex PCR was the method, and the copy in TCRdb shows in-frame clones only, minus some. This table has about 64,000 clones, under 98% appearing once. This specimen was Tregs from blood, taken before the transplant. These receptors all stem from a human donor who received a combined kidney and bone marrow transplant.

This clone has a single count. CDR3 DNA sequence: TGCGCCAGCAGCTTGGGGGCTAGCGGGGGTTTCGGTGAGCAGTTCTTC. Its protein product is CASSLGASGGFGEQFF. The J gene is TRBJ2-1, the V gene TRBV5-1, with 10 bases that match TRBD2. Germline V CDR1 and CDR2: SGHRS, YFSETQ. There are 16 residues in the CDR3. V was clipped by 0 bases and J by 9 bases; unmatched bases: 9.

This clone was recorded once. The V gene is TRBV4-3, the J gene TRBJ2-2; D is perhaps TRBD1 (6 bases). Germline CDR1 and CDR2: LGHNA and YSLEER. Deletions cut 4 bases from V and 0 bases from J, with 24 bases between. CDR3 length: 20 residues. The CDR3 DNA is TGCGCCAGCAGCCCAAGAACACAGGGATTTAATCACGCGAACACCGGGGAGCTGTTTTTT. Translation gives CASSPRTQGFNHANTGELFF.

This chain uses TRBV6-6 with TRBJ1-4; D might be TRBD1 (6 bases). The CDR3 spans 15 residues. Germline CDR1 MNHNY, CDR2 SVGAGI (reference sequence). The V end lost 6 bases, the J end lost 4 bases, and 15 bases lay between the germline ends. DNA of the CDR3: TGTGCCAGCAGACCCCCGGGACACAATAATGAAAAACTGTTTTTT. It translates to CASRPPGHNNEKLFF.

V and J are TRBV11-2 and TRBJ2-1, with D tentatively TRBD1 (5 bases). The V gene lost 3 bases and the J gene lost 0 bases, with 15 bases spanning the gap. The germline CDR1 and CDR2 sequences are SGHAT and FQNNGV. The CDR3 is made up of 17 amino acids. The CDR3 bases are TGTGCCAGCAGCTTTAGGACATTAGGAAGCTCCTACAATGAGCAGTTCTTC. Translation gives CASSFRTLGSSYNEQFF.

This sequence joins TRBV19 and TRBJ1-2; tentative D call: TRBD1 (6 bases). Germline values: CDR1 LNHDA, CDR2 SQIVND (reference sequence). The CDR3 is 14 amino acids. The germline V and J ends were trimmed by 5 bases and 8 bases, with 18 bases remaining between them. This chain's CDR3 is CASSPLDSSYGYTF. DNA of the CDR3: TGTGCCAGTAGTCCCCTGGACAGCTCTTACGGCTACACCTTC.

V is TRBV4-3 and J is TRBJ2-3; TRBD2 might be the D (6 bases). The CDR3 contains 15 residues. Trimming took off 3 bases at V and 1 base at J, with 11 bases between the two ends. The germline V gene encodes CDR1 LGHNA and CDR2 YSLEER. CDR3 sequence reads: CASSHEREGTDTQYF. The CDR3 DNA reads as TGCGCCAGCAGCCACGAGAGGGAGGGCACAGATACGCAGTATTTT.

This clone was observed a single time. This chain joins TRBV5-1 and TRBJ2-1; 8 bases map to TRBD1. CDR3 length: 12 amino acids. Germline V lookup: CDR1 SGHRS, CDR2 YFSETQ. V gave up 4 bases and J gave up 12 bases; unmatched junction bases: 6. As DNA, the CDR3 is TGCGCCAGCAGCCTCAACAGGGGGTGGCAGTTCTTC. Protein product: CASSLNRGWQFF.

The rearrangement joins TRBV7-2 to TRBJ2-1; 7 nucleotides line up with TRBD1. Germline-derived CDR1 and CDR2 are SGHTA and FQGNSA. The CDR3 has 15 residues. V trimming: 3 bases; J trimming: 6 bases; junction bases outside the gene matches: 8. CDR3 region: CASSFQTGSLNEQFF. CDR3 DNA: TGTGCCAGCAGCTTCCAGACAGGGTCCCTCAATGAGCAGTTCTTC.

The chain joins TRBV28 to TRBJ2-3, with TRBD2 matching over 7 bases. Looked up from germline, CDR1 is MDHEN and CDR2 is SYDVKM. The CDR3 runs 18 residues. J was trimmed by 3 bases and V by 5 bases; bases with no gene match: 17. Written as DNA, the CDR3 is TGTGCCAGCAGTCCCCTGGGATTGGGGGGGAGCGGGACAGATACGCAGTATTTT. Its protein product is CASSPLGLGGSGTDTQYF.

This clone was detected once. This chain connects TRBV4-2 to TRBJ2-5; no clear D gene. The V gene's germline CDR1 is LGHNA and CDR2 YNFKEQ. Trimming removed 0 bases at V and 5 bases at J, with 13 bases between. This CDR3 is built from 15 residues. CDR3: CASSQEWLESETQYF. The CDR3 DNA follows: TGTGCCAGCAGCCAAGAATGGTTAGAATCGGAGACCCAGTACTTC.